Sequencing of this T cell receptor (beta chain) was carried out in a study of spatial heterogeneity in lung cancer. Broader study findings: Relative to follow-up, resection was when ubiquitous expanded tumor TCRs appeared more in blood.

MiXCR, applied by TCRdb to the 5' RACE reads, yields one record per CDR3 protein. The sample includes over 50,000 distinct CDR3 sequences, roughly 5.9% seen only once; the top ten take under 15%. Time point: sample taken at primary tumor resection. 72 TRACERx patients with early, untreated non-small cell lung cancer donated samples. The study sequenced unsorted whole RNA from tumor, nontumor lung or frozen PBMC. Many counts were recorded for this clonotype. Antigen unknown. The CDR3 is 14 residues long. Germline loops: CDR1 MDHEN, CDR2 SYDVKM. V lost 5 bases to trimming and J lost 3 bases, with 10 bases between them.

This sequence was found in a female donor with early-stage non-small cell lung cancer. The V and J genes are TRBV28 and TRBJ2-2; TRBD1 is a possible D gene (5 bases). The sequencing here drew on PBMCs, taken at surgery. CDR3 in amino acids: CASSLTVYTGELFF. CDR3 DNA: TGTGCCAGCAGTCTGACAGTTTACACCGGGGAGCTGTTTTTT. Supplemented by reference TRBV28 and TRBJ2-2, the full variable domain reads DVKVTQSSRYLVKRTGEKVFLECVQDMDHENMFWYRQDPGLGLRLIYFSYDVKMKEKGDIPEGYSVSREKKERFSLILESASTNQTSMYLCASSLTVYTGELFFGEGSRLTVL.